This T cell receptor beta chain was sequenced during a study of cytomegalovirus exposure and HLA in healthy donors. For the study at large: When 350 to 500 donors were genotyped, about 80% of them were found to fall in the Caucasian-associated ancestry cluster.

With 60 Vbeta and 13 Jbeta primers, the PCR was carried out. Using immunoSEQ multiplex PCR, the repertoire was profiled, and TCRdb retains in-frame clones only, with some absent. Altogether approximately 200,000 clones are present, almost 75% being singletons, with the ten largest covering 2.5% to 4%. Comments on this clone: In the same sample, other DNA sequences code for this CDR3.

From germline, CDR1 is MNHEY and CDR2 SMNVEV (reference sequence). Trimming took 4 bases from V and 4 from J, leaving 7 bases between them. The length of the CDR3 is 12 residues. There were likely unrecorded immune exposures, though donors were nominally healthy when sampled. The clonotype was recovered from a woman in her twenties or thirties in good health and CMV-seropositive. The rearrangement uses TRBV27 and TRBJ1-1, with D maybe TRBD1 (5 bases). Sequences were obtained from PBMCs. CDR3 nucleotide sequence: TGTGCCAGCAGTTCCGGGGGCACTGAAGCTTTCTTT. Protein: CASSSGGTEAFF.